Following are 5 T cell receptor beta chains from one sample sequenced in a study of blood T cells in healthy people across ages. A second roughly 7 to 11 cycle PCR used barcoded and J-beta primers. TCRdb ran MiXCR on the 5' RACE reads and lists one entry per CDR3 protein. The top ten clones hold 5.5% to 8% of a sample with about 1.4 million distinct CDR3 sequences, approximately 59% of them seen once. The material sequenced was blood. These receptors all come from a man aged 18 to 29 in good health.

This clonotype was observed a single time. The rearrangement uses TRBV7-9 and TRBJ1-1; D is possibly TRBD1 (5 bases). Germline assignment: CDR1 SEHNR and CDR2 FQNEAQ (reference sequence). V gave up 5 bases and J gave up 4 bases, with 14 bases separating them. The CDR3 runs 14 residues. The CDR3: CASSVTRDATEAFF. CDR3 nucleotides: TGTGCCAGCAGCGTAACCCGGGACGCCACTGAAGCTTTCTTT.

This clonotype occurred once. The V and J genes are TRBV18 and TRBJ2-7, with 11 positions matching TRBD2. The CDR3 has 15 amino acids. Trimming cost V 0 bases and J 5 bases; bases outside gene matches: 3. From germline, CDR1 is KGHSH and CDR2 LQKENI. The DNA of the CDR3 is TGTGCCAGCTCACCACCGGCGACTAGCGGGGACGAGCAGTACTTC. This codes for CASSPPATSGDEQYF.

This CDR3 reads CASSVLGQGSYEQYF. In nucleotides, the CDR3 is TGTGCCAGCAGTGTGCTGGGACAGGGCTCCTACGAGCAGTACTTC. This chain connects TRBV27 to TRBJ2-7, with 9 bases that match TRBD1. Germline V CDR1 and CDR2: MNHEY, SMNVEV (reference sequence). The trim removed 5 bases at V and 0 bases at J, leaving 5 bases unmatched. The CDR3 consists of 15 residues.

The table lists this clonotype with a count of one. The genes are TRBV20-1 and TRBJ2-7; no firm D call. Germline assignment: CDR1 DFQATT and CDR2 SNEGSKA (reference sequence). Trimming cost V 7 bases and J 1 base, with 17 bases left between them. This CDR3 contains 14 residues. CDR3 region: CSGSGPDLSYEQYF. The CDR3 DNA reads as TGCAGTGGCTCCGGGCCAGACCTTTCCTACGAGCAGTACTTC.

This chain connects TRBV20-1 to TRBJ2-3; tentative D call: TRBD2 (5 bases). Germline values: CDR1 DFQATT, CDR2 SNEGSKA (reference sequence). V gave up 0 bases and J gave up 0 bases, with 13 bases separating them. The CDR3 loop spans 16 amino acids. The CDR3 sequence: CSARDATRESTDTQYF. CDR3 coding DNA: TGCAGTGCTAGAGACGCAACTAGGGAGAGCACAGATACGCAGTATTTT.